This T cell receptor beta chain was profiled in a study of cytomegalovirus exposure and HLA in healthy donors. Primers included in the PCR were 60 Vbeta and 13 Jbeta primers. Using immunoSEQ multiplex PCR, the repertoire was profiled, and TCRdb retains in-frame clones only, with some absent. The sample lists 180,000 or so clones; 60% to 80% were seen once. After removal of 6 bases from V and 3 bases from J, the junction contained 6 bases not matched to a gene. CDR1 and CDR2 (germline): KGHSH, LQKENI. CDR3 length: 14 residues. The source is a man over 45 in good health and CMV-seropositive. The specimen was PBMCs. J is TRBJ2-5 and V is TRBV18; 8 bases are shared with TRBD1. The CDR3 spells CASSSGQGEETQYF. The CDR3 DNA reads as TGTGCCAGCTCTTCCGGACAGGGAGAAGAGACCCAGTACTTC.